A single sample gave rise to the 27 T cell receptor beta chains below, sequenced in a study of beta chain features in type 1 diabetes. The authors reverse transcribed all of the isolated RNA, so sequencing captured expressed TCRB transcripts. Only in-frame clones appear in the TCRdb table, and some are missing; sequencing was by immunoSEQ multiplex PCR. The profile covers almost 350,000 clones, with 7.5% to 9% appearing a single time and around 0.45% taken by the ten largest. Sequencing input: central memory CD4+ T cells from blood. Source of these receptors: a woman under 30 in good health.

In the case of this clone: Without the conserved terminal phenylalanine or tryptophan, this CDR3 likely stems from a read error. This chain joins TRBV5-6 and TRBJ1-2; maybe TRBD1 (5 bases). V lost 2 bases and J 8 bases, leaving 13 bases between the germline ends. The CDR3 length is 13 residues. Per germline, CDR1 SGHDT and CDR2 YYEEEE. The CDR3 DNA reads TGTGCCAGCAGCTTCAGGGCCCCACACGGCTACACCTCC. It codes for CASSFRAPHGYTS.

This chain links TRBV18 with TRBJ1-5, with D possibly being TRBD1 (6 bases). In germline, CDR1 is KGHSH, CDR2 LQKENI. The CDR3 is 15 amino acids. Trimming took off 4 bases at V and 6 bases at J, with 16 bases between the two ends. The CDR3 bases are TGTGCCAGCTCACTTTCGGATCAGGGGAGTCAGCCCCAGCATTTT. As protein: CASSLSDQGSQPQHF.

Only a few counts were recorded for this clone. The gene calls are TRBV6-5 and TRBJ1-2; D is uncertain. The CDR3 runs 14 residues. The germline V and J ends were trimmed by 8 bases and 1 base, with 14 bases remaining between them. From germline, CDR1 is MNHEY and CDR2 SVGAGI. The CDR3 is CASSLRTYNYGYTF. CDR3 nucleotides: TGTGCCAGCTCCCTAAGGACTTATAACTATGGCTACACCTTC.

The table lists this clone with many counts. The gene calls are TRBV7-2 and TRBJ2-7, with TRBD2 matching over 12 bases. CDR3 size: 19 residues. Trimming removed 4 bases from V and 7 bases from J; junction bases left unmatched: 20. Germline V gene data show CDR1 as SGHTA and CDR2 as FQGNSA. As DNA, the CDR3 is TGTGCCAGCAGCTCGACACCGGGACTAGCGGGTATAATAGTGCGGGAGCAGTACTTC. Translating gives CASSSTPGLAGIIVREQYF.

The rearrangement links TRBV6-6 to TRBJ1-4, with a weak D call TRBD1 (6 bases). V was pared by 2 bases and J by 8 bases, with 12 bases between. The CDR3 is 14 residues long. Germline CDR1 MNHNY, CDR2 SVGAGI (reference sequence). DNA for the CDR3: TGTGCCAGCAGTTACGGGACACCAGGAGAAAAACTGTTTTTT. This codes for CASSYGTPGEKLFF.

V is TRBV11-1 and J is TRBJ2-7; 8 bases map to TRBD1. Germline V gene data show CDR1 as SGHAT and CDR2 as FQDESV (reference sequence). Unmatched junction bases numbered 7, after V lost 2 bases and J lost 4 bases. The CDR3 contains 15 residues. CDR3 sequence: CASSLQGAIGYEQYF. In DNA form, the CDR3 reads TGTGCCAGCAGCTTACAGGGGGCTATCGGTTACGAGCAGTACTTC.

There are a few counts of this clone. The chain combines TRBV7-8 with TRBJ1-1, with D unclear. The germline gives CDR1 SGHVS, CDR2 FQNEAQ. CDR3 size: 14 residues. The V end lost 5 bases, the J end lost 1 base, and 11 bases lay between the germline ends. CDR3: CASSRTSENTEAFF. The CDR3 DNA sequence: TGTGCCAGCAGCCGAACCAGTGAGAACACTGAAGCTTTCTTT.

The CDR3 is CAIRVGADTEAFF. The CDR3 DNA sequence: TGTGCCATCAGGGTGGGCGCGGATACTGAAGCTTTCTTT. V is TRBV10-3 and J is TRBJ1-1; D unclear. This CDR3 region has 13 residues. V was trimmed by 6 bases and J by 5 bases, leaving 13 bases between them. The germline gives CDR1 ENHRY, CDR2 SYGVKD.

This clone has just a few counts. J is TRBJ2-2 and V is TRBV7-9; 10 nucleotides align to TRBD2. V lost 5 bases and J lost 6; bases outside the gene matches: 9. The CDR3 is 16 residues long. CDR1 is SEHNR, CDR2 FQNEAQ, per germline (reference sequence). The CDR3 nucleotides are TGTGCCAGCAGCCCACCGGGACTAGCGACGGCCGGGGAGCTGTTTTTT. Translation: CASSPPGLATAGELFF.

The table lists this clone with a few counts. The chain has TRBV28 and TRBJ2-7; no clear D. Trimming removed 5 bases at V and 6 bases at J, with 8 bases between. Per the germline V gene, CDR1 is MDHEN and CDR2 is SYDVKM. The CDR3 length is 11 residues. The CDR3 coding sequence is TGTGCCAGCAGTGTTAGGGTCGAGCAGTACTTC. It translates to CASSVRVEQYF.

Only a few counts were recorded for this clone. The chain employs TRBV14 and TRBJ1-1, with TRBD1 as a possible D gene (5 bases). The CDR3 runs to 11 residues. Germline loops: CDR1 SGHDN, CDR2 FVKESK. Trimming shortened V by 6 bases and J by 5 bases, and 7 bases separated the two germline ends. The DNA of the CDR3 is TGTGCCAGCAGGAGGGGTACTGAAGCTTTCTTT. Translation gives CASRRGTEAFF. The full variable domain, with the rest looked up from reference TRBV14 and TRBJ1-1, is EAGVTQFPSHSVIEKGQTVTLRCDPISGHDNLYWYRRVMGKEIKFLLHFVKESKQDESGMPNNRFLAERTGGTYSTLKVQPAELEDSGVYFCASRRGTEAFFGQGTRLTVV.

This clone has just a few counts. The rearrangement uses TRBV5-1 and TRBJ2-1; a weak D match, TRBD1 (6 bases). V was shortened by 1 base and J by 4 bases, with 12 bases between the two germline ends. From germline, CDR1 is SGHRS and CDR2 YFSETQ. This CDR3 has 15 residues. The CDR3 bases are TGCGCCAGCAGCTTGAGTACGACAGGTTACAATGAGCAGTTCTTC. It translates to CASSLSTTGYNEQFF.

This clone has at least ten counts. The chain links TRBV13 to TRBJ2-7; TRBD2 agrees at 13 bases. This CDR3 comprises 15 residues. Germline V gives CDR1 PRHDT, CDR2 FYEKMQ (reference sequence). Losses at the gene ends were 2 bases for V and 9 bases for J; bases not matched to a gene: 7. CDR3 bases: TGTGCCAGCAGCTTACCGGGACTAGCGGGACGTGGGCAGTACTTC. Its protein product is CASSLPGLAGRGQYF. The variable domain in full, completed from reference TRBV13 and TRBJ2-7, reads AAGVIQSPRHLIKEKRETATLKCYPIPRHDTVYWYQQGPGQDPQFLISFYEKMQSDKGSIPDRFSAQQFSDYHSELNMSSLELGDSALYFCASSLPGLAGRGQYFGPGTRLTVT.

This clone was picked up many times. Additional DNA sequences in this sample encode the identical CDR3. In DNA form, the CDR3 reads TGTGCCAGCAGCGCCTCTGGAAACACCATATATTTT. This gives the protein CASSASGNTIYF. The rearrangement uses TRBV7-2 and TRBJ1-3, with D unresolved. Germline V CDR1 and CDR2: SGHTA, FQGNSA. Trimming took off 5 bases at V and 0 bases at J, with 2 bases between the two ends. The CDR3 runs 12 residues.

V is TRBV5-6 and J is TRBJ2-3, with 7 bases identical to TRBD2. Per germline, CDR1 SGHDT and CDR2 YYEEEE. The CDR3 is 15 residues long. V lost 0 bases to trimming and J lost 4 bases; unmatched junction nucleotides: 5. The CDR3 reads CASSLVVSGADTQYF. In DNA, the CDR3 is TGTGCCAGCAGCTTGGTAGTGAGCGGGGCAGATACGCAGTATTTT.

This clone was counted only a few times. CDR3 region: CASSTGTGGNTGELFF. In DNA, the CDR3 is TGCGCCAGCAGCACCGGGACAGGGGGCAACACCGGGGAGCTGTTTTTT. The chain joins TRBV5-1 to TRBJ2-2; 12 nucleotides line up with TRBD1. Trimming took 4 bases from V and 2 from J; bases not matched to a gene: 3. CDR1 and CDR2 from the germline V gene are SGHRS and YFSETQ. The CDR3 is made up of 16 amino acids.

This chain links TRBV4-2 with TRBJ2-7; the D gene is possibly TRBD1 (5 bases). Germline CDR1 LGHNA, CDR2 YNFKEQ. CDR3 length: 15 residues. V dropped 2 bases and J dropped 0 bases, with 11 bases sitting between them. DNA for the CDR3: TGTGCCAGCAGCCAACAGGGTCTGAGCTCCTACGAGCAGTACTTC. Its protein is CASSQQGLSSYEQYF.

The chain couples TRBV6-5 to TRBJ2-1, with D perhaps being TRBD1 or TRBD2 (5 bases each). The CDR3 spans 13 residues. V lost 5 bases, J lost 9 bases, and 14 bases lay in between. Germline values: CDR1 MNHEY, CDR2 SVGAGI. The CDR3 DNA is TGTGCCAGCAGTCCAATGTGGGGGTCTGAGCAGTTCTTC. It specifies CASSPMWGSEQFF.

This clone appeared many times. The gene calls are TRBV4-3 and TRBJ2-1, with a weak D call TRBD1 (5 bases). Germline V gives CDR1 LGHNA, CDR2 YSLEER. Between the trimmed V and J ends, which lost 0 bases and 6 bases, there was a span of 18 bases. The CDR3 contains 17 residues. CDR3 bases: TGCGCCAGCAGCCAAGATCGGGCTGGTCAGGGTTTCAATGAGCAGTTCTTC. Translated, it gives CASSQDRAGQGFNEQFF.

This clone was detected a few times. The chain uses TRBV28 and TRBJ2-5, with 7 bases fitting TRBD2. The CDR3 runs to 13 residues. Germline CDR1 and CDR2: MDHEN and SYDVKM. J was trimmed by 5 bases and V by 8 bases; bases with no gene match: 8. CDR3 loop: CASHQGTKETQYF. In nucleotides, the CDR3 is TGTGCCAGCCACCAAGGGACTAAGGAGACCCAGTACTTC.

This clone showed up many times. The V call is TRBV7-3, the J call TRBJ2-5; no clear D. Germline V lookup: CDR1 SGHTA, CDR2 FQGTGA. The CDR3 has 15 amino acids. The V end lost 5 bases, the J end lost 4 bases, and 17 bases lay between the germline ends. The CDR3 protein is CASSLGPGSLETQYF. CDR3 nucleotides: TGTGCCAGCAGCCTAGGACCCGGGTCGCTAGAGACCCAGTACTTC.

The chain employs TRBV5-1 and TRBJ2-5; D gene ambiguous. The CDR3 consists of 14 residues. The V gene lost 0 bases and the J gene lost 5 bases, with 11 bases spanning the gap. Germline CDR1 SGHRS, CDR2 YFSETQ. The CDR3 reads CASSLEGMGETQYF. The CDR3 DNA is TGCGCCAGCAGCTTGGAGGGTATGGGGGAGACCCAGTACTTC.

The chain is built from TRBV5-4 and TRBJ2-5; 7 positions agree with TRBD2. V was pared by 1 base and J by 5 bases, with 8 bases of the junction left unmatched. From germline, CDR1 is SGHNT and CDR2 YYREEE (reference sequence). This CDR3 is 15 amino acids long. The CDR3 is CASSLRAGIGETQYF. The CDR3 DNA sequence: TGTGCCAGCAGCTTGAGAGCGGGGATTGGGGAGACCCAGTACTTC. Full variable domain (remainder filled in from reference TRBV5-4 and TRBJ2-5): ETGVTQSPTHLIKTRGQQVTLRCSSQSGHNTVSWYQQALGQGPQFIFQYYREEENGRGNFPPRFSGLQFPNYSSELNVNALELDDSALYLCASSLRAGIGETQYFGPGTRLLVL.

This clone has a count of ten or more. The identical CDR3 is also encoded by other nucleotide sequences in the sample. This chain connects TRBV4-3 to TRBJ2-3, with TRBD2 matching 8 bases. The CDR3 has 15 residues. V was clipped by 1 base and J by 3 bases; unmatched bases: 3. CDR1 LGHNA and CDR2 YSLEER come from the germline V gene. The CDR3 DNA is TGCGCCAGCAGCCAAGGTGGCGGGAGGACAGATACGCAGTATTTT. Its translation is CASSQGGGRTDTQYF.

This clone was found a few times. The CDR3 loop reads CASSLSGQGSYEQFF. DNA of the CDR3: TGCGCCAGCAGCTTGTCGGGACAGGGGAGTTATGAGCAGTTCTTC. The rearrangement joins TRBV5-1 to TRBJ2-1; TRBD1 matches at 10 bases. CDR3 length equals 15 residues. In germline, CDR1 is SGHRS, CDR2 YFSETQ. V lost 1 base and J lost 8; bases outside the gene matches: 6.

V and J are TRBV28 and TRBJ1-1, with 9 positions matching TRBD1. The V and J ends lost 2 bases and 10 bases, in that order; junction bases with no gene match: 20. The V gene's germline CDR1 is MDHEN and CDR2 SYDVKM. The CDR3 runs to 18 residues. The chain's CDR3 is CASSLHGLPGQGLLGAFF. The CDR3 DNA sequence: TGTGCCAGCAGTTTACATGGGCTCCCGGGACAGGGTCTTTTGGGAGCTTTCTTT. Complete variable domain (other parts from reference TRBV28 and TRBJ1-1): DVKVTQSSRYLVKRTGEKVFLECVQDMDHENMFWYRQDPGLGLRLIYFSYDVKMKEKGDIPEGYSVSREKKERFSLILESASTNQTSMYLCASSLHGLPGQGLLGAFFGQGTRLTVV.

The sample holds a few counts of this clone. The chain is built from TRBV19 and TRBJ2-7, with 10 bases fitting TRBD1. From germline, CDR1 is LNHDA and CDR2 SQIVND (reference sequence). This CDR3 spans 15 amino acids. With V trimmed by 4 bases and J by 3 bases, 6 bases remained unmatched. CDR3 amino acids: CASSKGQGSVYEQYF. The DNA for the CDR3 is TGTGCCAGTAGTAAGGGACAGGGGTCCGTCTACGAGCAGTACTTC.